Presented here are 14 T cell receptor beta chains from one specimen sequenced in a study of cytomegalovirus exposure and HLA in healthy donors. A multiplex PCR was run with 60 Vbeta primers and 13 Jbeta primers. Here immunoSEQ multiplex PCR was the method, and the copy in TCRdb shows in-frame clones only, minus some. Of over 150,000 clones listed, about 78% are singletons. Sample: PBMCs. These receptors came from a woman between 25 and 40 years old in good health and CMV-seronegative.

CDR3 residues: CAWSRQGAQNYGYTF. Here the CDR3 DNA reads TGTGCCTGGAGCCGACAGGGGGCGCAGAACTATGGCTACACCTTC. The V and J genes are TRBV30 and TRBJ1-2; TRBD1 matches at 10 bases. With V trimmed by 3 bases and J by 2 bases, 6 bases remained unmatched. The CDR3 contains 15 residues. Per germline, CDR1 GTSNPN and CDR2 SVGIG (reference sequence).

This chain links TRBV19 with TRBJ2-3; 10 nucleotides align to TRBD2. The CDR3 runs 15 residues. Germline-derived CDR1 and CDR2 are LNHDA and SQIVND (reference sequence). Germline trimming cut 1 base from V and 7 bases from J; bases unmatched to any gene: 5. The CDR3 loop is CASSIASGSVNTQYF. CDR3 in DNA: TGTGCCAGTAGTATAGCTAGCGGGAGTGTCAATACGCAGTATTTT.

V is TRBV15 and J is TRBJ2-1; the match to TRBD2 covers 7 bases. Germline values: CDR1 LNHNV, CDR2 YYDKDF (reference sequence). The ends lost 0 bases at V and 3 bases at J; junction bases unmatched: 2. The CDR3 runs 15 residues. CDR3 sequence (DNA): TGTGCCACCAGCAGAGACCCGGGGGGCTACAATGAGCAGTTCTTC. Protein: CATSRDPGGYNEQFF.

The CDR3 DNA reads TGTGCCAGCAGTGAACAGGGCAGCAATGAAAAACTGTTTTTT. Protein product: CASSEQGSNEKLFF. The genes are TRBV6-1 and TRBJ1-4; tentatively, D is TRBD1 (5 bases). Germline V gene lookup returns CDR1 MNHNS and CDR2 SASEGT. The CDR3 totals 14 residues. V lost 2 bases to trimming and J lost 5 bases, with 9 bases between them.

The chain has TRBV7-8 and TRBJ1-2; D gene uncertain. V was trimmed by 3 bases and J by 4 bases, leaving 15 bases between them. The CDR3 covers 15 residues. Germline V lookup: CDR1 SGHVS, CDR2 FQNEAQ. The CDR3 nucleotides are TGTGCCAGCAGCTTCGACACATCGCCTTTCTATGGCTACACCTTC. Residues: CASSFDTSPFYGYTF. The full variable domain, rest sourced from reference TRBV7-8 and TRBJ1-2, is GAGVSQSPRYKVAKRGQDVALRCDPISGHVSLFWYQQALGQGPEFLTYFQNEAQLDKSGLPSDRFFAERPEGSVSTLKIQRTQQEDSAVYLCASSFDTSPFYGYTFGSGTRLTVV.

The rearrangement links TRBV19 to TRBJ1-2, with no clear D. CDR1 and CDR2 from the germline V gene are LNHDA and SQIVND (reference sequence). V lost 7 bases to trimming and J lost 0 bases, with 15 bases between them. This CDR3 has 15 amino acids. This chain's CDR3 is CASNAGARANYGYTF. The CDR3 region has the DNA TGTGCCAGTAATGCGGGCGCCCGAGCTAACTATGGCTACACCTTC.

The chain has TRBV11-2 and TRBJ2-3; tentative D call: TRBD2 (7 bases). CDR3 length equals 16 residues. Deletions cut 6 bases from V and 1 base from J, with 17 bases between. CDR1 is SGHAT, CDR2 FQNNGV, per germline. CDR3 sequence (DNA): TGTGCCAGCAGAGTTAGAGGGGGGGAAGGCACAGATACGCAGTATTTT. Translation: CASRVRGGEGTDTQYF. Looking up the rest from reference TRBV11-2 and TRBJ2-3 gives the full variable domain: EAGVAQSPRYKIIEKRQSVAFWCNPISGHATLYWYQQILGQGPKLLIQFQNNGVVDDSQLPKDRFSAERLKGVDSTLKIQPAKLEDSAVYLCASRVRGGEGTDTQYFGPGTRLTVL.

This rearrangement joins TRBV30 to TRBJ1-2; D is ambiguous. In germline, CDR1 is GTSNPN, CDR2 SVGIG (reference sequence). The V gene lost 1 base and the J gene lost 2 bases, with 11 bases spanning the gap. CDR3 length: 14 residues. This CDR3 reads CAWSGDDNNYGYTF. As DNA, the CDR3 is TGTGCCTGGAGTGGAGATGATAACAACTATGGCTACACCTTC.

The genes are TRBV5-4 and TRBJ1-6; 9 nucleotides agree with TRBD1. Germline assignment: CDR1 SGHNT and CDR2 YYREEE (reference sequence). The junction had 5 bases not matched to a gene; V was cut back by 3 bases and J by 10 bases. The CDR3 consists of 14 residues. For the CDR3, the DNA is TGTGCCAGCAGCTCCGGACAGGGGATCTCACCCCTCCACTTT. Translating it yields CASSSGQGISPLHF.

This clone was counted a few times. The rearrangement links TRBV19 to TRBJ1-1; the D gene is possibly TRBD1 (6 bases). The CDR3 loop spans 15 amino acids. Germline V gene sequence: CDR1 LNHDA, CDR2 SQIVND (reference sequence). V shed 6 bases and J shed 0 bases, with 14 bases lying between them. CDR3 in DNA: TGTGCCAGTAGGTTACAGGGTGGAATGAACACTGAAGCTTTCTTT. The encoded protein is CASRLQGGMNTEAFF.

This chain uses TRBV5-1 with TRBJ1-6, with TRBD1 matching 9 bases. The V gene's germline CDR1 is SGHRS and CDR2 YFSETQ. The CDR3 consists of 13 residues. V lost 5 bases and J lost 12; bases outside the gene matches: 6. CDR3 nucleotide sequence: TGCGCCAGCAGATCGACAGGGGGAAAACCCCTCCACTTT. Protein product: CASRSTGGKPLHF.

The chain uses TRBV6-5 and TRBJ1-5, with D tentatively TRBD1 (5 bases). The V end was cut by 2 bases, the J end by 10 bases, with 12 bases between. The CDR3 is made up of 13 amino acids. The germline V gene has CDR1 MNHEY and CDR2 SVGAGI. The CDR3 loop reads CASSYGGWAPQHF. For the CDR3, the DNA is TGTGCCAGCAGTTACGGGGGGTGGGCCCCCCAGCATTTT.

The rearrangement joins TRBV7-9 to TRBJ2-7; D not resolved. Per germline, CDR1 SEHNR and CDR2 FQNEAQ (reference sequence). This CDR3 comprises 12 residues. Deletions cut 4 bases from V and 6 bases from J, with 10 bases between. CDR3 nucleotides: TGTGCCAGCAGCTCAGGTCCCCCCGAGCAGTACTTC. It is translated as CASSSGPPEQYF. The entire variable domain, with the rest obtained from reference TRBV7-9 and TRBJ2-7, is as follows: DTGVSQNPRHKITKRGQNVTFRCDPISEHNRLYWYRQTLGQGPEFLTYFQNEAQLEKSRLLSDRFSAERPKGSFSTLEIQRTEQGDSAMYLCASSSGPPEQYFGPGTRLTVT.

The CDR3 sequence: CASSQDTAVNQPQHF. CDR3 sequence (DNA): TGCGCCAGCAGCCAAGACACGGCGGTTAATCAGCCCCAGCATTTT. The V call is TRBV4-1, the J call TRBJ1-5; D gene unclear. Trimming stripped 0 bases from V and 4 bases from J, with 10 bases between. The germline CDR1 and CDR2 sequences are MGHRA and YSYEKL. The CDR3 extends over 15 amino acids.